What follows are 21 T cell receptor beta chains derived from one specimen sequenced in a study of blood T cell repertoires in COVID-19. Sequencing was performed with immunoSEQ multiplex PCR; in TCRdb, only in-frame clones are kept and a portion is missing. The data hold about 210,000 clones, with 65% to 85% observed a single time. The sequenced material came from peripheral blood. The receptors were gathered from a man aged 45-65 years with active or convalescent COVID-19.

The rearrangement uses TRBV29-1 and TRBJ1-5; TRBD1 agrees at 11 bases. This CDR3 has 13 residues. The trim removed 6 bases at V and 9 bases at J, leaving 7 bases unmatched. From germline, CDR1 is SQVTM and CDR2 ANQGSEA. The CDR3 sequence is CSVGQGARRPQHF. CDR3 nucleotide sequence: TGCAGCGTAGGACAGGGGGCGCGGAGGCCCCAGCATTTT.

CDR3 coding DNA: TGTGCCAGCAGACCCGGAGAGAGTGAGCAGTTCTTC. This codes for CASRPGESEQFF. The chain recombines TRBV11-2 with TRBJ2-1, with D uncertain. Per the germline V gene, CDR1 is SGHAT and CDR2 is FQNNGV. V dropped 6 bases and J dropped 9 bases, with 12 bases sitting between them. This CDR3 has 12 residues.

This rearrangement joins TRBV30 to TRBJ2-5; D may be TRBD2 (6 bases). Per the germline V gene, CDR1 is GTSNPN and CDR2 is SVGIG (reference sequence). Trimming left V 5 bases short and J 1 base short, with 8 bases between. The CDR3 runs 12 residues. The CDR3 DNA reads TGTGCCTGGGGACTAACCCAAGAGACCCAGTACTTC. It translates to CAWGLTQETQYF.

Note on this clone: One junction end does not reproduce the germline sequence, and a read error may be involved. The J gene is TRBJ2-7, the V gene TRBV19, with 7 positions matching TRBD1. Germline V CDR1 and CDR2: LNHDA, SQIVND (reference sequence). The CDR3 is 13 amino acids. CDR3 region: CASTTGAVGEQYF. In nucleotides, the CDR3 is TGTGCTAGTACTACAGGGGCCGTCGGCGAGCAGTACTTC.

In its sample, this clone ranks as medium-sized (0.01 to 0.1%). The chain is built from TRBV5-4 and TRBJ1-1, with D uncertain. This CDR3 region has 11 residues. Germline V lookup: CDR1 SGHNT, CDR2 YYREEE (reference sequence). V was shortened by 4 bases and J by 3 bases, with 4 bases between the two germline ends. CDR3 DNA sequence: TGTGCCAGCAGCGAGGACACTGAAGCTTTCTTT. This codes for CASSEDTEAFF.

This clone has a handful of counts. The chain recombines TRBV18 with TRBJ2-7, with a tentative D call TRBD2 (5 bases). CDR1 is KGHSH, CDR2 LQKENI, per germline. V was clipped by 2 bases and J by 0 bases, with 8 bases between them. This CDR3 spans 14 amino acids. CDR3 sequence reads: CASSPEGGSYEQYF. Here the CDR3 DNA reads TGTGCCAGCTCACCAGAGGGTGGCTCCTACGAGCAGTACTTC.

The gene calls are TRBV2 and TRBJ1-6; 10 bases align to TRBD1. Per the germline V gene, CDR1 is SNHLY and CDR2 is FYNNEI. V was pared by 5 bases and J by 9 bases, with 7 bases of the junction left unmatched. CDR3 length: 15 amino acids. This chain's CDR3 is CASSTTGTGASPLHF. In DNA, the CDR3 is TGTGCCAGCAGTACCACCGGGACAGGGGCTTCACCCCTCCACTTT.

V and J are TRBV28 and TRBJ2-1; the D is unclear. This CDR3 has 17 residues. Trimming took 5 bases from V and 0 from J, leaving 17 bases between them. From germline, CDR1 is MDHEN and CDR2 SYDVKM. CDR3 residues: CASSPPPPVSSYNEQFF. The DNA of the CDR3 is TGTGCCAGCAGTCCGCCCCCCCCTGTGAGCTCCTACAATGAGCAGTTCTTC.

The chain combines TRBV5-1 with TRBJ2-7, with 7 bases fitting TRBD2. The CDR3 has 16 amino acids. V shed 4 bases and J 5 bases; nucleotides not matched to a gene: 15. In germline, CDR1 is SGHRS, CDR2 YFSETQ. CDR3 protein: CASSLPATGGFDEQYF. DNA for the CDR3: TGCGCCAGCAGCCTCCCCGCTACCGGGGGGTTCGACGAGCAGTACTTC. Full variable domain (remainder filled in from reference TRBV5-1 and TRBJ2-7): KAGVTQTPRYLIKTRGQQVTLSCSPISGHRSVSWYQQTPGQGLQFLFEYFSETQRNKGNFPGRFSGRQFSNSRSEMNVSTLELGDSALYLCASSLPATGGFDEQYFGPGTRLTVT.

J is TRBJ2-7 and V is TRBV2; D ambiguous. This CDR3 is 12 amino acids long. Germline V gene lookup returns CDR1 SNHLY and CDR2 FYNNEI. Trimming left V 2 bases short and J 6 bases short, with 8 bases between. CDR3 in amino acids: CASSESRTEQYF. CDR3 DNA: TGTGCCAGCAGTGAATCCAGAACCGAGCAGTACTTC.

J is TRBJ1-1 and V is TRBV9; no clear D gene. Germline CDR1 and CDR2: SGDLS and YYNGEE. Deletions cut 0 bases from V and 4 bases from J, with 10 bases between. This CDR3 has 14 amino acids. In DNA, the CDR3 is TGTGCCAGCAGCGTAGGGCAGGCCGGCACTGAAGCTTTCTTT. It specifies CASSVGQAGTEAFF.

The V and J genes are TRBV29-1 and TRBJ2-1; 9 positions match TRBD2. Per the germline V gene, CDR1 is SQVTM and CDR2 is ANQGSEA. The CDR3 totals 15 residues. V lost 7 bases and J lost 2; bases outside the gene matches: 9. The CDR3 reads CSAPSTSGAYNEQFF. In DNA form, the CDR3 reads TGCAGCGCCCCTTCGACTAGCGGAGCCTACAATGAGCAGTTCTTC.

The genes are TRBV7-2 and TRBJ1-1; tentatively, D is TRBD1 (5 bases). With 5 bases removed from V and 1 base from J, the gap between germline ends came to 11 bases. There are 14 residues in the CDR3. Germline CDR1 and CDR2: SGHTA and FQGNSA. This CDR3 reads CASSIITGNTEAFF. The DNA for the CDR3 is TGTGCCAGCAGCATTATAACAGGGAACACTGAAGCTTTCTTT.

This clone has only a few counts. The CDR3 loop reads CASSLNDRVIQETQYF. Here the CDR3 DNA reads TGTGCCAGCAGCTTGAACGACAGGGTGATCCAAGAGACCCAGTACTTC. V is TRBV5-6 and J is TRBJ2-5; 7 bases fit TRBD1. The CDR3 has 16 residues. Germline CDR1 and CDR2: SGHDT and YYEEEE. V was pared by 1 base and J by 1 base, with 7 bases of the junction left unmatched.

The chain is built from TRBV30 and TRBJ1-2, with TRBD1 identical over 9 bases. The length of the CDR3 is 14 residues. Trimming removed 7 bases from V and 8 bases from J; junction bases left unmatched: 14. The V gene's germline CDR1 is GTSNPN and CDR2 SVGIG (reference sequence). CDR3 sequence reads: CAFPGTGPIGGYTF. In nucleotides, the CDR3 is TGTGCCTTTCCCGGGACAGGGCCCATTGGAGGCTACACCTTC.

This chain uses TRBV5-1 with TRBJ1-3; D might be TRBD1 (5 bases). CDR1 and CDR2 from the germline V gene are SGHRS and YFSETQ. This CDR3 has 13 residues. Trimming cost V 10 bases and J 3 bases, with 14 bases left between them. The chain's CDR3 is CAGEGRVGNTIYF. DNA for the CDR3: TGCGCCGGGGAGGGGCGGGTTGGAAACACCATATATTTT.

The CDR3 reads CASSSRYADTQYF. CDR3 nucleotides: TGTGCCAGCAGTTCCAGGTACGCAGATACGCAGTATTTT. The chain is built from TRBV27 and TRBJ2-3; D ambiguous. Germline V gene data show CDR1 as MNHEY and CDR2 as SMNVEV (reference sequence). With 4 bases removed from V and 4 bases from J, the gap between germline ends came to 9 bases. CDR3 length: 13 amino acids.

V usage is TRBV4-1 and J usage is TRBJ1-4, with 7 bases matching TRBD1. Per germline, CDR1 MGHRA and CDR2 YSYEKL. The V segment lost 0 bases and the J segment 2 bases; nucleotides outside the gene matches: 6. The CDR3 length is 17 residues. The CDR3 spells CASSQDRAGGTNEKLFF. The CDR3, as DNA: TGCGCCAGCAGCCAAGATCGGGCAGGGGGTACTAATGAAAAACTGTTTTTT.

The rearrangement links TRBV6-2 or TRBV6-3 to TRBJ2-2; TRBD1 matches 8 bases. The V segment lost 3 bases and the J segment 0 bases; nucleotides outside the gene matches: 6. Germline V gene data show CDR1 as MNHEY and CDR2 as SVGEGT. The CDR3 extends over 17 amino acids. CDR3 loop: CASSYARDRSNTGELFF. DNA for the CDR3: TGTGCCAGCAGTTATGCCCGGGACAGGTCGAACACCGGGGAGCTGTTTTTT.

As for this clone: Mismatch with germline at one junction end may stem from a read error. The chain is built from TRBV7-2 and TRBJ2-5, with D possibly being TRBD1 (6 bases). The germline CDR1 and CDR2 sequences are SGHTA and FQGNSA. CDR3 length: 15 residues. In DNA form, the CDR3 reads TGTGCCAGCAGCATAGCGACAGGTCCTGAAGAGACCCAGTACTTC. Translating it yields CASSIATGPEETQYF.

V and J are TRBV6-5 and TRBJ1-1, with no clear D. The CDR3 runs to 14 residues. V was trimmed by 1 base and J by 1 base, leaving 7 bases between them. Germline CDR1 reads MNHEY; CDR2 reads SVGAGI. The CDR3 protein is CASSYFGRNTEAFF. The CDR3 coding sequence is TGTGCCAGCAGTTACTTCGGGAGGAACACTGAAGCTTTCTTT.